These 8 T cell receptor beta chains came from one sample sequenced in a study of cytomegalovirus exposure and HLA in healthy donors. Amplification used 60 Vbeta primers and 13 Jbeta primers. The repertoire was sequenced with immunoSEQ multiplex PCR; TCRdb's copy has only in-frame clones and lacks some. The sample table includes around 64,000 clones. Sequenced material: PBMCs. The receptors were sampled from a female donor in good health and CMV-seropositive.

The chain recombines TRBV4-3 with TRBJ2-1, with 7 bases lining up with TRBD2. Germline V gene sequence: CDR1 LGHNA, CDR2 YSLEER. Trimming removed 1 base from V and 8 bases from J; junction bases left unmatched: 11. The CDR3 sequence is 16 residues long. CDR3 in amino acids: CASSQVWEGLDHEQFF. The CDR3, as DNA: TGCGCCAGCAGCCAAGTTTGGGAGGGTCTGGATCATGAGCAGTTCTTC.

This chain joins TRBV6-5 and TRBJ1-2; 9 bases fit TRBD1. CDR3 size: 14 residues. Trimming removed 6 bases from V and 5 bases from J; junction bases left unmatched: 7. CDR1 and CDR2 (germline): MNHEY, SVGAGI. As DNA, the CDR3 is TGTGCCAGCAGGCCACCGGGACAGGGTTATGGCTACACCTTC. This encodes CASRPPGQGYGYTF.

CDR3 region: CASSQEGRGGHEKLFF. CDR3 sequence (DNA): TGCGCCAGCAGCCAAGAGGGGCGGGGAGGGCATGAAAAACTGTTTTTT. The chain couples TRBV4-1 to TRBJ1-4, with D perhaps matching TRBD1 (5 bases). CDR1 is MGHRA and CDR2 is YSYEKL in the germline V gene. V dropped 0 bases and J dropped 6 bases, with 14 bases sitting between them. This CDR3 is built from 16 residues.

This rearrangement joins TRBV9 to TRBJ2-7, with D possibly TRBD2 on 5 matching bases. Germline V gene sequence: CDR1 SGDLS, CDR2 YYNGEE. The CDR3 length is 14 residues. With 5 bases removed from V and 5 bases from J, the gap between germline ends came to 17 bases. The CDR3 reads CASRSGGSHDEQYF. The CDR3 DNA reads as TGTGCCAGCAGGTCCGGCGGGTCTCACGACGAGCAGTACTTC.

The rearrangement joins TRBV6-5 to TRBJ2-7, with D perhaps matching TRBD1 (5 bases). This CDR3 contains 13 residues. Trimming took off 2 bases at V and 6 bases at J, with 11 bases between the two ends. Germline CDR1 reads MNHEY; CDR2 reads SVGAGI. CDR3 nucleotide sequence: TGTGCCAGCAGTTACCCCCAGGGTGGCGAGCAGTACTTC. Translated, it gives CASSYPQGGEQYF.

The chain links TRBV4-3 to TRBJ1-2; D may be TRBD1 (5 bases). Germline V gene sequence: CDR1 LGHNA, CDR2 YSLEER. The CDR3 loop spans 19 amino acids. V lost 0 bases and J 4 bases, leaving 24 bases between the germline ends. The DNA of the CDR3 is TGCGCCAGCAGCCAAGAGGGGAGGTCAAAAGGGGCGCGCCCCTATGGCTACACCTTC. The encoded protein is CASSQEGRSKGARPYGYTF.

The chain has TRBV27 and TRBJ2-7, with TRBD1 matching over 11 bases. This CDR3 has 15 amino acids. With 4 bases clipped from V and 3 bases from J, the junction kept 5 bases outside the gene matches. CDR1 MNHEY and CDR2 SMNVEV come from the germline V gene (reference sequence). The CDR3 DNA reads TGTGCCAGCAGTTGGGCCGGGACAGGGGGCTACGAGCAGTACTTC. Residues: CASSWAGTGGYEQYF.

The chain has TRBV4-1 and TRBJ1-2; 12 positions agree with TRBD1. The CDR3 has 17 amino acids. Germline CDR1 MGHRA, CDR2 YSYEKL. With 4 bases clipped from V and 6 bases from J, the junction kept 12 bases outside the gene matches. The CDR3 bases are TGCGCCAGCAGCCCAGACGGGACAGGGGGCGGTGAGAATGGCTACACCTTC. Protein product: CASSPDGTGGGENGYTF.